Here is one T cell receptor (beta chain) with its context. Its specificity is not known. The PCR made use of 60 Vbeta and 13 Jbeta primers. Measured with immunoSEQ multiplex PCR; TCRdb has only the in-frame clones, and not every one. The sample shows 150,000 to 200,000 clones, less than 75% of them seen only once. The data originate from a study of cytomegalovirus exposure and HLA in healthy donors. Study-level background: From some 190 million T cells, an earlier analysis saw some 120 million unique TCR beta sequences.

Study-level points and caveats: Among donors in an Asian-associated ancestry cluster, a later analysis reportedly found fewer N-insertions than the approximately 700-donor mean. In a later analysis, the majority of CMV-associated beta chains seemingly showed HLA restriction. Immune exposure information comprised only CMV serostatus.

V gave up 1 base and J gave up 6 bases; unmatched junction bases: 2. CDR3 length equals 14 residues. In germline, CDR1 is SGHTS, CDR2 YDEGEE. The sequenced sample was PBMCs. This chain links TRBV5-8 with TRBJ2-1; TRBD1 agrees at 9 bases. This TCR was sampled from a girl aged 10-17 years in good health and CMV-seronegative. CDR3 nucleotide sequence: TGTGCCAGCAGCTTGATGGGACAGGGCAATGAGCAGTTCTTC. Its protein is CASSLMGQGNEQFF.